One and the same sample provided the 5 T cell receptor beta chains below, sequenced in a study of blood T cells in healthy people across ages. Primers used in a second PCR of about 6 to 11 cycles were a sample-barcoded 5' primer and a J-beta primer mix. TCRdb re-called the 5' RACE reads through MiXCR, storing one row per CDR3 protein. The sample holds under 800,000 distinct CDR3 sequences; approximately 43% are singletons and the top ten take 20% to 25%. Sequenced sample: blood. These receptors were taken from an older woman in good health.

CDR3 sequence: CASSVGTGGFTDTQYF. In nucleotides, the CDR3 is TGTGCCAGCAGCGTAGGCACAGGGGGTTTCACAGATACGCAGTATTTT. This chain links TRBV9 with TRBJ2-3; 8 nucleotides agree with TRBD1. This CDR3 has 16 residues. The germline V gene has CDR1 SGDLS and CDR2 YYNGEE. V shed 0 bases, J shed 2 bases, and the junction held 5 bases outside the gene matches.

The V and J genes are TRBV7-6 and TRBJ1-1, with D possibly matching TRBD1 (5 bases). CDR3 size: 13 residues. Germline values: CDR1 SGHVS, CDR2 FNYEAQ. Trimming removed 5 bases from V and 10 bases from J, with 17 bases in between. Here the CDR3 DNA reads TGTGCCAGCAGCCCTGAAACAGGTGTTGGAGCTTTCTTT. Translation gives CASSPETGVGAFF. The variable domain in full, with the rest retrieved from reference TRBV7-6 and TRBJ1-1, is GAGVSQSPRYKVTKRGQDVALRCDPISGHVSLYWYRQALGQGPEFLTYFNYEAQQDKSGLPNDRFSAERPEGSISTLTIQRTEQRDSAMYRCASSPETGVGAFFGQGTRLTVV.

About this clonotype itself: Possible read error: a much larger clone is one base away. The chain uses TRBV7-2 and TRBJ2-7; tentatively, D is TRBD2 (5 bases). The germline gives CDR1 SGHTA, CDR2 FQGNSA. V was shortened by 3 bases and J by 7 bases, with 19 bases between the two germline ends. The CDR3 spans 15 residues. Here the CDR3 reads CASSLTGSSGNEQYF. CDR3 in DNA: TGTGCCAGCAGCTTGACCGGGTCGTCGGGAAATGAGCAGTACTTC.

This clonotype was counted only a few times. The CDR3, as DNA: TGTGCCAGCAGCCAGGGACAGGGAGGCTATGGCTACACCTTC. It translates to CASSQGQGGYGYTF. J is TRBJ1-2 and V is TRBV3-1, with 9 bases lining up with TRBD1. Germline CDR1 reads LGHDT; CDR2 reads YNNKEL (reference sequence). This CDR3 is 14 amino acids long. V lost 3 bases, J lost 4 bases, and 3 bases stayed unmatched.

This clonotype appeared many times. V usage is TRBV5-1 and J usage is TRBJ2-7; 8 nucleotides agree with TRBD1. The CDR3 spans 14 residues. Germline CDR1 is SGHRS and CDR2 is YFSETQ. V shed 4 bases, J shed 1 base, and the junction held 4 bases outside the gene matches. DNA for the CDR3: TGCGCCAGCAGCACGGGACAGGCATCCTACGAGCAGTACTTC. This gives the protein CASSTGQASYEQYF.